The clone carrying this TCR beta chain was counted a few times. No conserved phenylalanine or tryptophan ends this CDR3, so it is likely a read error. It is unclear where the CDR3 begins or ends on the DNA, so no DNA is shown, and the CDR3 is as TCRdb lists it. Sequencing was performed with immunoSEQ multiplex PCR; in TCRdb, only in-frame clones are kept and a portion is missing. The sample shows about 470,000 clones, about four fifths of them seen only once. This record comes from a study of shared clonotypes between healthy human individuals. The CDR3 is made up of 15 amino acids, end residues included. CDR1 is SGHVS, CDR2 FQNEAQ, per germline.

The rearrangement uses TRBV7-8 and TRBJ1-2; the D segment call TRBD1 is taken from the table without a DNA check. The sequenced sample consisted of PBMCs. The receptor's source is a woman between 40 and 50 years old in good health. Some clones in this sample may be carry-over from other donors' samples. CDR3 sequence reads: CASSLAGTGHPPMPG.